The rows below give T cell receptor beta chains drawn from one sample of a study of spatial heterogeneity in lung cancer. TCRdb reanalysed the 5' RACE reads using MiXCR and keeps one entry per CDR3 protein. The repertoire holds approximately 14,000 distinct CDR3 sequences, 10% to 12% seen once, with around 30% in the top ten. The sample was PBMCs, taken at surgery. These receptors came from a female donor with early-stage non-small cell lung cancer. Both conserved end residues are part of each CDR3. The D gene is left open where the match is weak. The listing skips clone size in some rows; elsewhere it reads once, few, many or a size class.

v_gene,j_gene,d_gene,abundance,CDR3nt,CDR3aa
TRBV7-8,TRBJ2-2,NA,few,TGTGCCAGCAGCCCGGGGTCCACCCTTCTCACCGGGGAGCTGTTTTTT,CASSPGSTLLTGELFF
TRBV5-1,TRBJ2-7,NA,NA,TGCGCCAGCAGCTTGGGTTCCTATTCCTACGAGCAGTACTTC,CASSLGSYSYEQYF
TRBV29-1,TRBJ1-2,NA,many,TGCAGCGTTGAAGATTTAGGGCTTTTTCGTGTCTATGGCTACACCTTC,CSVEDLGLFRVYGYTF
TRBV3-1,TRBJ2-3,NA,few,TGTGCCAGCAGCCAGGCCGAAGATACGCAGTATTTT,CASSQAEDTQYF
TRBV12-3/TRBV12-4,TRBJ1-5,TRBD1,NA,TGTGCCAGCAGGGACACAGGGGGCGGTCAGCCCCAGCATTTT,CASRDTGGGQPQHF
TRBV15,TRBJ2-7,TRBD1,few,TGTGCCACCAGCACCACCTGGGGACAGGATTCCTACGAGCAGTACTTC,CATSTTWGQDSYEQYF
TRBV11-2,TRBJ2-1,TRBD2,few,TGTGCCAGCAGCCCGACTAGCGGGGGGGCTAACAATGAGCAGTTCTTC,CASSPTSGGANNEQFF
TRBV6-5,TRBJ1-2,NA,many,TGTGCCAGCAGAAAAACACCGGGGGGCTACACCTTC,CASRKTPGGYTF
TRBV5-6,TRBJ2-3,NA,NA,TGTGCCAGCAGCCCCCCAGGACCAAGCACAGATACGCAGTATTTT,CASSPPGPSTDTQYF
TRBV30,TRBJ2-1,NA,many,TGTGCCTGGAGTGTTGACAGCCGCTCCTACAATGAGCAGTTCTTC,CAWSVDSRSYNEQFF
TRBV14,TRBJ2-3,NA,NA,TGTGCCAGCAGCCTCCCAGGCAAGGGGGGGGAGACGCAGTATTTT,CASSLPGKGGETQYF
TRBV3-1,TRBJ1-4,TRBD1,many,TGTGCCAGCAGCGCTCTGGGACAGGGGCCCGAAAAACTGTTTTTT,CASSALGQGPEKLFF
TRBV29-1,TRBJ2-1,TRBD2,NA,TGCAGCGTTGGCGGCGGGGGGGCATGGAATGAGCAGTTCTTC,CSVGGGGAWNEQFF
TRBV12-3/TRBV12-4,TRBJ1-2,NA,many,TGTGCCAGCAGTGCGCCCGGGGGGCGGGCCTATGGCTACACCTTC,CASSAPGGRAYGYTF
TRBV6-2/TRBV6-3,TRBJ2-1,NA,many,TGTGCCAGCAGTCCCGTCCGGGGCAATGAGCAGTTCTTC,CASSPVRGNEQFF
TRBV20-1,TRBJ1-5,NA,NA,TGCAGTGCCAACCAGGATAGCAATCAGCCCCAGCATTTT,CSANQDSNQPQHF
TRBV29-1,TRBJ1-1,NA,NA,TGCAGCGTCAAAACACAGGGATTTGAAGCTTTCTTT,CSVKTQGFEAFF
TRBV18,TRBJ2-1,TRBD2,many,TGTGCCAGCTCACCTTTAGCGGGGGGGCCCTACAATGAGCAGTTCTTC,CASSPLAGGPYNEQFF
TRBV2,TRBJ1-4,TRBD1,many,TGTGCCAGCAGTGAATGGGACAGTTCAAATGAAAAACTGTTTTTT,CASSEWDSSNEKLFF
TRBV7-9,TRBJ1-4,NA,many,TGTGCCAGCAGCCTACGACATGGGGGGGATGAAAAACTGTTTTTT,CASSLRHGGDEKLFF
TRBV20-1,TRBJ2-7,NA,many,TGCAGTGCGAGGCCAGGGGGGTCCTACGAGCAGTACTTC,CSARPGGSYEQYF
TRBV11-2,TRBJ2-7,TRBD1,many,TGTGCCAGCAGCCCACAGGGGGCTCAGAACGAGCAGTACTTC,CASSPQGAQNEQYF
TRBV9,TRBJ1-1,NA,few,TGTGCCAGCAGCGTACGCGGGGCTGGGGACACTGAAGCTTTCTTT,CASSVRGAGDTEAFF
TRBV6-6,TRBJ1-1,NA,medium-sized,TGTGCCAGCACCCGTACGTCCCCACTACTCACTGAAGCTTTCTTT,CASTRTSPLLTEAFF
TRBV28,TRBJ1-2,TRBD1,many,TGTGCCAGCAGTTTGGGAGGCGCAGGGGGCCAGCGGGGCTACACCTTC,CASSLGGAGGQRGYTF
TRBV3-1,TRBJ2-3,NA,many,TGTGCCAGCAGCCAAGATGCGGTGAGCACAGATACGCAGTATTTT,CASSQDAVSTDTQYF
TRBV3-1,TRBJ1-4,NA,many,TGTGCCAGCAGCCATGCTAAGGGGGAACTGTTTTTT,CASSHAKGELFF
TRBV11-2,TRBJ2-7,NA,many,TGTGCCAGCAGCCCAGAGCGGACTAACCAATACGAGCAGTACTTC,CASSPERTNQYEQYF
TRBV19,TRBJ1-5,TRBD1,few,TGTGCCAGTACCCCGACAGGGAATCAGCCCCAGCATTTT,CASTPTGNQPQHF
TRBV19,TRBJ2-2,NA,few,TGTGCCAGTAGTATTCCGGGGTCCGCCGGGGAGCTGTTTTTT,CASSIPGSAGELFF
TRBV19,TRBJ1-5,NA,NA,TGTGCCAGTAGCCCAACCCGGACGGGGAATCAGCCCCAGCATTTT,CASSPTRTGNQPQHF
TRBV7-6,TRBJ2-1,NA,many,TGTGCCAGCAGCTCCAAGAGCCTCCATGAGCAGTTCTTC,CASSSKSLHEQFF
TRBV7-8,TRBJ2-7,NA,many,TGTGCCAGCAGCCTACAGGGTTACGAGCAGTACTTC,CASSLQGYEQYF
TRBV2,TRBJ2-3,NA,NA,TGTGCCAGCAGGGAAAGGTGGGTGGGTACAGATACGCAGTATTTT,CASRERWVGTDTQYF
TRBV16,TRBJ1-4,NA,many,TGTGCCAGCAGCCCAGATGAAAAACTGTTTTTT,CASSPDEKLFF
TRBV11-2,TRBJ2-3,TRBD2,many,TGTGCCAGCAGCCCACTCCTGGGACTAGCGGGGGGGCAAGGAGATACGCAGTATTTT,CASSPLLGLAGGQGDTQYF
TRBV7-9,TRBJ1-4,NA,many,TGTGCCAGCAGCTTAGTTGGCCGGGCTTACGAAAAACTGTTTTTT,CASSLVGRAYEKLFF
TRBV5-4,TRBJ2-3,NA,medium-sized,TGTGCCAGCAGCTTACGTGGGGCAGGTGATGATACGCAGTATTTT,CASSLRGAGDDTQYF
TRBV29-1,TRBJ2-3,TRBD1,few,TGCAGCGTTGCGGGACAGACATTCACAGATACGCAGTATTTT,CSVAGQTFTDTQYF
TRBV7-2,TRBJ1-5,NA,medium-sized,TGTGCCAGCAGCTTAGATCCCGGCCAGCCCCAGCATTTT,CASSLDPGQPQHF
TRBV9,TRBJ2-1,NA,medium-sized,TGTGCCAGCAGCGTTTCCTCAAGCGCCCACAATGAGCAGTTCTTC,CASSVSSSAHNEQFF
TRBV11-2,TRBJ2-2,TRBD2,many,TGTGCCAGCAGCTCAAGGTTGCGGGAGACCACCGGGGAGCTGTTTTTT,CASSSRLRETTGELFF
TRBV7-9,TRBJ1-1,NA,many,TGTGCCAGCAGATCTACAGGGCTTGGCGCTTTCTTT,CASRSTGLGAFF
TRBV4-2,TRBJ2-2,NA,many,TGTGCCAGCAGACCATTCAACACCGGGGAGCTGTTTTTT,CASRPFNTGELFF
TRBV30,TRBJ2-7,TRBD2,many,TGTGCCTGGAGTGTACCGGGGGGATACTCCTACGAGCAGTACTTC,CAWSVPGGYSYEQYF
TRBV7-2,TRBJ2-6,NA,NA,TGTGCCAGCAGCTTAGTGCGCTCTGGGGCCAACGTCCTGACTTTC,CASSLVRSGANVLTF
TRBV12-3/TRBV12-4,TRBJ1-4,NA,few,TGTGCCAGCCGGGGGCAGGGAGAAAAACTGTTTTTT,CASRGQGEKLFF
TRBV7-8,TRBJ2-1,NA,NA,TGTGCCAGCAGCTTAACCGGGACCTCCTCCTACAATGAGCAGTTCTTC,CASSLTGTSSYNEQFF
TRBV12-3/TRBV12-4,TRBJ2-7,TRBD2,many,TGTGCCAGCAGTATACCCTTGGGCGGGGGAAGGCAGTACTTC,CASSIPLGGGRQYF
TRBV3-1,TRBJ2-3,NA,NA,TGTGCCAGCTCTGTGTCTAGCAGGGGAGATACGCAGTATTTT,CASSVSSRGDTQYF
TRBV20-1,TRBJ2-7,NA,NA,TGCAGTGCTAGGAGTTCCTACGAGCAGTACTTC,CSARSSYEQYF
TRBV29-1,TRBJ1-3,NA,many,TGCAGCGTTGAGGAGGACGGAGTGAGCTCTGGAAACACCATATATTTT,CSVEEDGVSSGNTIYF
TRBV5-5,TRBJ1-2,NA,many,TGTGCCAGCAGTCCCGACCCCCGGGCCTATGGCTACACCTTC,CASSPDPRAYGYTF